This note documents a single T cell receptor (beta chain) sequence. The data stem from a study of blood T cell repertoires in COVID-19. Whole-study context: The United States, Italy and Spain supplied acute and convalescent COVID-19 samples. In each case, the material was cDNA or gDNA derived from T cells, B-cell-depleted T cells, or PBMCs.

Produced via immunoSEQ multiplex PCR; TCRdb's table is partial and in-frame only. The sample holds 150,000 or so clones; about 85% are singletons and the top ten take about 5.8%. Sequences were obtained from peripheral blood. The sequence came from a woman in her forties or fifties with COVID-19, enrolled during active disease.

CDR3 sequence (DNA): TGTGCCAGCAGCTTGTCAAGAATAACCGGGACTAGCGCGGACAATGAGCAGTTCTTC. Encoded protein: CASSLSRITGTSADNEQFF. This chain connects TRBV7-2 to TRBJ2-1, with TRBD2 identical over 10 bases. Germline lookup yields CDR1 SGHTA and CDR2 FQGNSA. Trimming cost V 3 bases and J 5 bases; bases outside gene matches: 16. CDR3 length: 19 residues.